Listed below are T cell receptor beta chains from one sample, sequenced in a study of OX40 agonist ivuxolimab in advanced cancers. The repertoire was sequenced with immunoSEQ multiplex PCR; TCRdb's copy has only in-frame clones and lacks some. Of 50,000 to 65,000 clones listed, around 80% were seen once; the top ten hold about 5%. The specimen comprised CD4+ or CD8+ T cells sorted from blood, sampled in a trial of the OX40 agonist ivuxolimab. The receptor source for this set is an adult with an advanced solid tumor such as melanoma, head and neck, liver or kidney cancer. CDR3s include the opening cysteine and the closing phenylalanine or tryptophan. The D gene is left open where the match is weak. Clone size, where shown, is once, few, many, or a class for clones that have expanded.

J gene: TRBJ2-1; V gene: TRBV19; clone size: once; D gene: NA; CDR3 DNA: TGTGCCAGTAGTAAGCAATCCTACAATGAGCAGTTCTTC; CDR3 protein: CASSKQSYNEQFF
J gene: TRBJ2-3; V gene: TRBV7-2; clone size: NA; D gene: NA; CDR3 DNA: TGTGCCACGAGGGTCTCTAGCACAGATACGCAGTATTTT; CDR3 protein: CATRVSSTDTQYF
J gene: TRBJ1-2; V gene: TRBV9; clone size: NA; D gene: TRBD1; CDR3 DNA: TGTGCCAGCAGCGTTACAGGGGATCTAGCGGATGGCTACACCTTC; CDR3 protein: CASSVTGDLADGYTF
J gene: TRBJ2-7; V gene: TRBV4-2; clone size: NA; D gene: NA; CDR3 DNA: TGTGCCAGCAGCCAGGTCTCCTACGAGCAGTACTTC; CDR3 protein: CASSQVSYEQYF
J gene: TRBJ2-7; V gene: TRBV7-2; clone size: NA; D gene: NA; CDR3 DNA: TGTGCCAGCAGCATCGGCCGGGGGCAATACGAGCAGTACTTC; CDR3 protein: CASSIGRGQYEQYF
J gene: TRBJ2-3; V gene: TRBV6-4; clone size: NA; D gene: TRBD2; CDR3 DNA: TGTGCCAGCAGTGACTCTAGCGGGGGGGCCACAGATACGCAGTATTTT; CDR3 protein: CASSDSSGGATDTQYF
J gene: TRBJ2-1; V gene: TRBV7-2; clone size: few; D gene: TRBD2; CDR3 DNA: TGTGCCAGCCAAACTAGCGGGAGTTTCGGTGAGCAGTTCTTC; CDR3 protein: CASQTSGSFGEQFF
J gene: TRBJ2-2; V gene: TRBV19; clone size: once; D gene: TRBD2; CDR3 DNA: TGTGCCAGTAGTATAAGGTTCGGTGAGGCTAGCGGGGACGGGGAGCTGTTTTTT; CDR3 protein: CASSIRFGEASGDGELFF
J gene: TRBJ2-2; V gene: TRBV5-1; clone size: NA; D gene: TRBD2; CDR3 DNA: TGCGCCAGCAGCCGGGGACTAGAGTCCGGCGGGGAGCTGTTTTTT; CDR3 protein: CASSRGLESGGELFF
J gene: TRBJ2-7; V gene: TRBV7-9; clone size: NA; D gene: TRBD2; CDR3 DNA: TGTGCCAGCAGCTTAAGCGGGAGTGGGGAGCAGTACTTC; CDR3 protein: CASSLSGSGEQYF
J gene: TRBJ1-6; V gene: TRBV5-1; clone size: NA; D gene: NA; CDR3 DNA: TGCGCCAGCACCCTAAAAGGGGGGGATTCACCCCTCCACTTT; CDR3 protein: CASTLKGGDSPLHF
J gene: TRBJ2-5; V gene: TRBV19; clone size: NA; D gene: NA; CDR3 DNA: TGTGCCAGTAGTATAATGAAGGGGCAAGAGACCCAGTACTTC; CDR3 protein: CASSIMKGQETQYF
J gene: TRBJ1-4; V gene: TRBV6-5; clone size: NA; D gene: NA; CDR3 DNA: TGTGCCAGCAGGCGATCCGGGGCGGATGAAAAACTGTTTTTT; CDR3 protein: CASRRSGADEKLFF
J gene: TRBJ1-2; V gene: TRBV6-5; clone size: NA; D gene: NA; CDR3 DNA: TGTGCCAGCAGTTACTCGGCGACAAACTATGGCTACACCTTC; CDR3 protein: CASSYSATNYGYTF
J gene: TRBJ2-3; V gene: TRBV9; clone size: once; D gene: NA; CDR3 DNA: TGTGCCAGCAGCGTAGCTCCTAGTAAAGATACGCAGTATTTT; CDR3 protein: CASSVAPSKDTQYF
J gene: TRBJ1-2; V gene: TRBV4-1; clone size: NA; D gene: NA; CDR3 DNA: TGCGCCAGCAGCCAAGGGGGAGCAGGGAACTATGGCTACACCTTC; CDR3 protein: CASSQGGAGNYGYTF
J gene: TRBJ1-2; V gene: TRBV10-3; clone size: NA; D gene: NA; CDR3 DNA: TGTGCCATCAGTGAGCAGAAGGGTGTCTCTGGCTACACCTTC; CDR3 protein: CAISEQKGVSGYTF
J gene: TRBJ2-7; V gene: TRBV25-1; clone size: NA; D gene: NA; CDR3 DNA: TGTGCCAGCAGTGATCCGGGACTGGGGGGCTACGAGCAGTACTTC; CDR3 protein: CASSDPGLGGYEQYF
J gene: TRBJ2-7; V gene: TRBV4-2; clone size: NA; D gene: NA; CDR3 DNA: TGTGCCAGCAGCCTGACAGGAGTTCTCTACGAGCAGTACTTC; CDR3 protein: CASSLTGVLYEQYF
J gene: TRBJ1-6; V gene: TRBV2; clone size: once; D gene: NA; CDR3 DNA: TGTGCCAGCAGTGACGTCCTTAATTCACCCCTCCACTTT; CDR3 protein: CASSDVLNSPLHF
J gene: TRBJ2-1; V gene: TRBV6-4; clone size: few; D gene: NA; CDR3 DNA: TGTGCCAGCAGTGACAGCTCCTACAATGAGCAGTTCTTC; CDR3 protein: CASSDSSYNEQFF
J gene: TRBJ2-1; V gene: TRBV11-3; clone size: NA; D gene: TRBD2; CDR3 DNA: TGTGCCAGCAGCCTGGGACTAGCAGCCTACAATGAGCAGTTCTTC; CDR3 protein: CASSLGLAAYNEQFF
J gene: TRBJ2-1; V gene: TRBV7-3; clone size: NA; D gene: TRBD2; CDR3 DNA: TGTGCCAGCAGCACCACTAGCGGGGGGGCCTATGAGCAGTTCTTC; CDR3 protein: CASSTTSGGAYEQFF
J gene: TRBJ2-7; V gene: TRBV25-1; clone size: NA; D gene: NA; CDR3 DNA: TGTGCCAGCAGTGAACCCTTTGGTGCCGGCTACGAGCAGTACTTC; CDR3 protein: CASSEPFGAGYEQYF
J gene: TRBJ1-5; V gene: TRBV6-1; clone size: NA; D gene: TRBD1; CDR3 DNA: TGTGCCAGCAGTGAAGAGGGCGGAACAGGGGAACAGCCCCAGCATTTT; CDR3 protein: CASSEEGGTGEQPQHF
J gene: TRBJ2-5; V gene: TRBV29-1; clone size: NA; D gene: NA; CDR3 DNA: TGCAGCGTTGTGGGGGCGATGTGGCAAGAGACCCAGTACTTC; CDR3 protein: CSVVGAMWQETQYF
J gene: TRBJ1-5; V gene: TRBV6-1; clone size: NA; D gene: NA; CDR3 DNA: TGTGCCAGCATGGGGGCGGGTCAGCCCCAGCATTTT; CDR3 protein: CASMGAGQPQHF
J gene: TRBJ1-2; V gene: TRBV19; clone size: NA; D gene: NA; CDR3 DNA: TGTGCCAGTAGTATTCTGCTTTTCCCTACTGGCTACACCTTC; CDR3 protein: CASSILLFPTGYTF
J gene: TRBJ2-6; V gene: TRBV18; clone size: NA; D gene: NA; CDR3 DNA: TGTGCCAGCTCACCATCATCTGGAGTCCTAGACTCTGGGGCCAACGTCCTGACTTTC; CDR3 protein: CASSPSSGVLDSGANVLTF
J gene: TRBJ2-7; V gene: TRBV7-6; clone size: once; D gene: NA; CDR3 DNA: TGTGCCAGCAGCCGCGGGACGGAACCCTACGAGCAGTACTTC; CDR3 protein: CASSRGTEPYEQYF
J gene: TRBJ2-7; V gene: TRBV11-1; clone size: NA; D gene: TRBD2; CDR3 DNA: TGTGCCAGCAGCTTGCGGGAGTCCTACGAGCAGTACTTC; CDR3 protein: CASSLRESYEQYF
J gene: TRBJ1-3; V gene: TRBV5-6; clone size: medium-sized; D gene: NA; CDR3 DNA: TGTGCCAGCAGCTACCTGAACACCATATATTTT; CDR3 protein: CASSYLNTIYF
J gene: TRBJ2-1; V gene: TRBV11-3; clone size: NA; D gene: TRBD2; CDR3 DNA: TGTGCCAGCAGCTTAGATCGGACTAGCGGGGTGGATAATGAGCAGTTCTTC; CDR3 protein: CASSLDRTSGVDNEQFF
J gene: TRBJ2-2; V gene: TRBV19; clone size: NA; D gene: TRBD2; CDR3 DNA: TGTGCCAGTAGTGATGGACTAGCGGGAGTTTGGACCGGGGAGCTGTTTTTT; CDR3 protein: CASSDGLAGVWTGELFF
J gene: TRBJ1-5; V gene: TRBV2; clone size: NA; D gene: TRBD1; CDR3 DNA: TGTGCCAGCAGATCTACAGGGGTTCATCAGCCCCAGCATTTT; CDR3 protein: CASRSTGVHQPQHF
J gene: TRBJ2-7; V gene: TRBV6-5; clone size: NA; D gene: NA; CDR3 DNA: TGTGCCAGCATCAAAGGAGGGTCCTTCTACGAGCAGTACTTC; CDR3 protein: CASIKGGSFYEQYF
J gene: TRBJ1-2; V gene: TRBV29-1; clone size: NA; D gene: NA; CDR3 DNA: TGCAGCGTTGCGGGGGGGGGACCCCTCGGTGCTAACTATGGCTACACCTTC; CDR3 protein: CSVAGGGPLGANYGYTF
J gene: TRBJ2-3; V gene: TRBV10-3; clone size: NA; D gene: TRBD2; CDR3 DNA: TGTGCCATCCAGTTGACTAGCGGGAGGGCCGGTGGCACAGATACGCAGTATTTT; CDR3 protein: CAIQLTSGRAGGTDTQYF
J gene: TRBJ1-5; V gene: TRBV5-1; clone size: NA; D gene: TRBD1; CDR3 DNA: TGCGCCAGCAGCCCGGGTATGGGGACAGCTAATCAGCCCCAGCATTTT; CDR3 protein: CASSPGMGTANQPQHF
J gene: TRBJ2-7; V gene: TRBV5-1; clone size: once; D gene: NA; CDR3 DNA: TGCGCCAGCAGCTTGGATCCAGGGTCCGGGTTTAGCTACGAGCAGTACTTC; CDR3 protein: CASSLDPGSGFSYEQYF
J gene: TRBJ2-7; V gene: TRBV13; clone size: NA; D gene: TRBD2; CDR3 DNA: TGTGCCAGCAGCCCGAGGACTAGCGGGGGGTTGGAGCAGTACTTC; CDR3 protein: CASSPRTSGGLEQYF